These 7 T cell receptor beta chains were all obtained from the same sample, sequenced in a study of shared clonotypes between healthy human individuals (dated by TCRdb to 2019 to 2021). Receptor amplification or capture employed the immunoSEQ multiplex PCR assay. TCRdb obtained this table from immuneACCESS and retained in-frame rearrangements with V and J assigned. These tables miss some clones; where compared with another copy, unresolved V genes account for less than half of the shortfall, and the remainder is unexplained. The sample table holds around 940,000 clones, of which 76% were seen once. Approximately 1.5% of the sample is in the top ten clones. What was sequenced was memory CD4+ T cells sorted from blood. Sample cell subset or site, as interpreted from the label and publication: CD45RA-negative fraction. The origin of the receptors is a man younger than 30 in good health.

This chain joins TRBV4-1 and TRBJ2-7; D is undetermined. Germline V gene lookup returns CDR1 MGHRA and CDR2 YSYEKL. This CDR3 is built from 16 residues. V was shortened by 0 bases and J by 4 bases, with 16 bases between the two germline ends. For the CDR3, the DNA is TGCGCCAGCAGCCAAGATCGGGCAGGTGGATCGTACGAGCAGTACTTC. It encodes CASSQDRAGGSYEQYF.

The chain joins TRBV5-6 to TRBJ2-7; TRBD2 is a possible D gene (6 bases). The germline V gene encodes CDR1 SGHDT and CDR2 YYEEEE. CDR3 length: 13 amino acids. Trimming stripped 4 bases from V and 0 bases from J, with 8 bases between. CDR3 nucleotides: TGTGCCAGCAGCACGGGACTCTCCTACGAGCAGTACTTC. Translation gives CASSTGLSYEQYF.

The V gene is TRBV27, the J gene TRBJ2-7, with D possibly TRBD2 on 6 matching bases. CDR1 and CDR2 from the germline V gene are MNHEY and SMNVEV (reference sequence). The CDR3 has 15 amino acids. V was clipped by 2 bases and J by 2 bases, with 13 bases between them. CDR3 nucleotides: TGTGCCAGCAGTTTAGGGACTGCCGGCACCTACGAGCAGTACTTC. Encoded protein: CASSLGTAGTYEQYF.

This clone was detected a few times. The chain couples TRBV5-1 to TRBJ1-1; D not certain. V was cut by 0 bases and J by 7 bases, with 10 bases left in between. CDR1 SGHRS and CDR2 YFSETQ come from the germline V gene. The CDR3 runs 13 residues. The CDR3 sequence is CASSLGGRNEAFF. The CDR3 nucleotides read TGCGCCAGCAGCTTGGGTGGGCGGAATGAAGCTTTCTTT.

The V call is TRBV19, the J call TRBJ2-5, with 14 bases matching TRBD2. Germline values: CDR1 LNHDA, CDR2 SQIVND (reference sequence). The junction had 6 bases not matched to a gene; V was cut back by 11 bases and J by 1 base. The CDR3 length is 15 residues. The CDR3 DNA reads TGTGCCTCCCGGACTAGCGGGGGGACCCAAGAGACCCAGTACTTC. Translated, it gives CASRTSGGTQETQYF.

The count of this clone is one. In DNA form, the CDR3 reads TGCGCCAGCAGCTTGGAGACTTCAGGGGGCATAACTAATGAAAAACTGTTTTTT. It encodes CASSLETSGGITNEKLFF. V usage is TRBV5-1 and J usage is TRBJ1-4; 8 nucleotides match TRBD1. Germline values: CDR1 SGHRS, CDR2 YFSETQ. This CDR3 is built from 18 residues. V was clipped by 0 bases and J by 1 base; unmatched bases: 8.

The chain is built from TRBV6-5 and TRBJ2-7; a weak D match, TRBD1 (5 bases). V lost 4 bases and J lost 8, with 15 bases in between. The CDR3 totals 13 residues. Germline V lookup: CDR1 MNHEY, CDR2 SVGAGI. This CDR3 is CASSSPRVGQQYF. DNA for the CDR3: TGTGCCAGCAGTTCCCCCAGGGTAGGCCAGCAGTACTTC.